This T cell receptor (beta chain) was sequenced in a study of T cells in Graves' hyperthyroidism and ophthalmopathy. CDR1 is DFQATT and CDR2 is SNEGSKA in the germline V gene (reference sequence). Between the trimmed V and J ends, which lost 2 bases and 5 bases, there was a span of 12 bases. The CDR3 is 13 residues long. Amplification of TCR beta CDR3 regions was performed using RNA transcripts as template. During a first-round RT-PCR of the TCR CDR3, the HTBI primer set was used. TCRdb analysed the multiplex PCR reads with MiXCR anew, one entry per CDR3 protein. Of some 350,000 distinct CDR3 sequences in the sample, roughly an eighth were seen once. Of note for this clonotype: Antigen unknown.

Whole-study results and caveats: Separating ophthalmopathy from stable hyperthyroidism was achieved by a 13 V-J model. Blood shared most expanded thyroid clonotypes above 0.001.

The PBMCs studied were ones that came from about 10 ml fresh peripheral blood. The rearrangement uses TRBV20-1 and TRBJ2-5, with a possible D match to TRBD1 (6 bases). The sequenced material came from blood. This clonotype was sampled from a woman between 40 and 50 years old with Graves' ophthalmopathy. The DNA for the CDR3 is TGCAGTGCTAGATCCCCAGGGGCCGAGACCCAGTACTTC. Residues: CSARSPGAETQYF.